One sample yielded the 15 T cell receptor beta chains listed below, sequenced in a study of cytomegalovirus exposure and HLA in healthy donors. Use of 60 Vbeta and 13 Jbeta primers characterized the PCR. Repertoires were generated with immunoSEQ multiplex PCR, while TCRdb's copy carries only in-frame clones and drops some. In the table there are some 89,000 clones, about two thirds of which are singletons. The specimen sequenced was PBMCs. Every receptor here comes from a man in his 60s in good health and CMV-seronegative.

The gene calls are TRBV5-1 and TRBJ1-3; D is ambiguous. V dropped 0 bases and J dropped 0 bases, with 7 bases sitting between them. This CDR3 is 15 amino acids long. Germline-derived CDR1 and CDR2 are SGHRS and YFSETQ. The CDR3 spells CASSLGQASGNTIYF. Written as DNA, the CDR3 is TGCGCCAGCAGCTTGGGCCAAGCCTCTGGAAACACCATATATTTT.

The chain couples TRBV6-1 to TRBJ2-5, with TRBD1 matching over 9 bases. The V gene end was trimmed by 3 bases and the J gene end by 5 bases; junction bases not matched to a gene: 7. CDR3 length: 15 residues. Germline loops: CDR1 MNHNS, CDR2 SASEGT. The CDR3 DNA follows: TGTGCCAGCAGTGACCTACAGGGGGCGCAGGAGACCCAGTACTTC. The encoded protein is CASSDLQGAQETQYF.

The chain couples TRBV13 to TRBJ1-2; no reliable D call. Trimming removed 0 bases at V and 8 bases at J, with 7 bases between. Germline V gene lookup returns CDR1 PRHDT and CDR2 FYEKMQ (reference sequence). There are 12 residues in the CDR3. The chain's CDR3 is CASSLGSGGYTF. The DNA of the CDR3 is TGTGCCAGCAGCTTAGGCTCCGGGGGCTACACCTTC.

The J gene is TRBJ1-1, the V gene TRBV6-1; D is unresolved. V was cut by 0 bases and J by 5 bases, with 7 bases left in between. This CDR3 comprises 13 residues. CDR1 and CDR2 (germline): MNHNS, SASEGT. The CDR3 DNA is TGTGCCAGCAGTGAAGCCACGGGGACTGAAGCTTTCTTT. Amino acids: CASSEATGTEAFF.

The rearrangement uses TRBV28 and TRBJ2-2; D is perhaps TRBD2 (5 bases). The V gene lost 6 bases and the J gene lost 1 base, with 15 bases spanning the gap. Per the germline V gene, CDR1 is MDHEN and CDR2 is SYDVKM. This CDR3 has 16 amino acids. CDR3 in amino acids: CASSQQPGKNTGELFF. CDR3 nucleotide sequence: TGTGCCAGCAGCCAGCAACCGGGAAAGAACACCGGGGAGCTGTTTTTT.

Comments on this clone: In the same sample, other DNA sequences code for this CDR3. The chain joins TRBV29-1 to TRBJ2-5; D remains ambiguous. Trimming removed 2 bases from V and 5 bases from J, with 6 bases in between. Germline V CDR1 and CDR2: SQVTM, ANQGSEA. This CDR3 region has 11 residues. CDR3 protein: CSVETGETQYF. The CDR3 DNA follows: TGCAGCGTTGAAACCGGTGAGACCCAGTACTTC.

The CDR3 is CASSPGDAYNEQFF. CDR3 DNA: TGCGCCAGCAGCCCGGGGGACGCTTACAATGAGCAGTTCTTC. V is TRBV5-1 and J is TRBJ2-1, with a weak D call TRBD2 (6 bases). The CDR3 contains 14 residues. Germline lookup yields CDR1 SGHRS and CDR2 YFSETQ. V was shortened by 4 bases and J by 4 bases, with 12 bases between the two germline ends.

The V and J genes are TRBV5-1 and TRBJ2-7; D is undetermined. Germline V gene sequence: CDR1 SGHRS, CDR2 YFSETQ. V lost 0 bases and J lost 6, with 7 bases in between. The CDR3 runs 12 residues. This chain's CDR3 is CASSLDRSEQYF. The DNA for the CDR3 is TGCGCCAGCAGCTTGGATCGGAGCGAGCAGTACTTC. Drawing the rest from reference TRBV5-1 and TRBJ2-7, the complete variable domain is KAGVTQTPRYLIKTRGQQVTLSCSPISGHRSVSWYQQTPGQGLQFLFEYFSETQRNKGNFPGRFSGRQFSNSRSEMNVSTLELGDSALYLCASSLDRSEQYFGPGTRLTVT.

The gene calls are TRBV30 and TRBJ2-7; D remains unclear. Germline V lookup: CDR1 GTSNPN, CDR2 SVGIG (reference sequence). The V end lost 0 bases, the J end lost 0 bases, and 15 bases lay between the germline ends. CDR3 size: 16 residues. The CDR3 region is CAWSVLALGSSYEQYF. CDR3 nucleotide sequence: TGTGCCTGGAGTGTATTGGCTCTGGGCAGCTCCTACGAGCAGTACTTC.

This clone was counted a few times. The chain recombines TRBV19 with TRBJ1-2; TRBD1 matches at 8 bases. The junction had 19 bases not matched to a gene; V was cut back by 9 bases and J by 7 bases. This CDR3 is 16 amino acids long. Germline V gene sequence: CDR1 LNHDA, CDR2 SQIVND (reference sequence). CDR3 residues: CASKPGTGHATGGYTF. The CDR3 bases are TGTGCCAGCAAACCCGGGACAGGTCACGCCACTGGTGGCTACACCTTC.

The chain links TRBV7-2 to TRBJ2-1; the D gene is possibly TRBD2 (7 bases). CDR1 and CDR2 from the germline V gene are SGHTA and FQGNSA. The V gene lost 5 bases and the J gene lost 8 bases, with 19 bases spanning the gap. The CDR3 is 15 residues long. CDR3 loop: CASSRGGRGGYEQFF. In DNA, the CDR3 is TGTGCCAGCAGCAGGGGGGGTAGGGGGGGCTATGAGCAGTTCTTC.

This clone was seen more than once but under ten times. The chain joins TRBV5-1 to TRBJ2-7, with 10 bases that match TRBD2. Germline V gene sequence: CDR1 SGHRS, CDR2 YFSETQ. This CDR3 spans 14 amino acids. V trimming: 2 bases; J trimming: 3 bases; junction bases outside the gene matches: 2. CDR3 in amino acids: CASSLGTSVYEQYF. The CDR3 DNA reads as TGCGCCAGCAGCTTAGGGACTAGCGTCTACGAGCAGTACTTC. Drawing the rest from reference TRBV5-1 and TRBJ2-7, the complete variable domain is KAGVTQTPRYLIKTRGQQVTLSCSPISGHRSVSWYQQTPGQGLQFLFEYFSETQRNKGNFPGRFSGRQFSNSRSEMNVSTLELGDSALYLCASSLGTSVYEQYFGPGTRLTVT.

This rearrangement joins TRBV4-3 to TRBJ2-6; no firm D call. Deletions cut 1 base from V and 2 bases from J, with 9 bases between. The germline V gene encodes CDR1 LGHNA and CDR2 YSLEER. This CDR3 is built from 16 residues. CDR3 sequence: CASSQGSGTGANVLTF. The CDR3 coding sequence is TGCGCCAGCAGCCAAGGATCAGGAACTGGGGCCAACGTCCTGACTTTC.

The gene calls are TRBV5-1 and TRBJ2-1, with 7 bases matching TRBD2. From germline, CDR1 is SGHRS and CDR2 YFSETQ. This CDR3 has 11 amino acids. V dropped 5 bases and J dropped 8; count of bases not matched to a gene: 1. CDR3 in amino acids: CASRGGYEQFF. CDR3 sequence (DNA): TGCGCCAGCAGGGGGGGGTATGAGCAGTTCTTC.

This rearrangement joins TRBV9 to TRBJ2-1; possible D gene TRBD2, 6 bases. V lost 0 bases and J lost 2, with 12 bases in between. Looked up from germline, CDR1 is SGDLS and CDR2 is YYNGEE. The CDR3 covers 16 residues. CDR3 sequence (DNA): TGTGCCAGCAGCGTAGTTGCTTCGGGGGCCTACAATGAGCAGTTCTTC. It is translated as CASSVVASGAYNEQFF.